This T cell receptor beta chain derives from a study of shared clonotypes between healthy human individuals. General observations from the study: It was the few donors that limited the genetic and exposure-history diversity represented.

Per the study methods: ImmunoSEQ output lacked quality scores and full-length reads, limiting matched filtering. Produced via immunoSEQ multiplex PCR; TCRdb's table is partial and in-frame only. The DNA gave D and trimming, while V, J and clone size come from that table. The profile shows roughly 550,000 clones, over 95% of them singletons. This clone was counted a single time. The antigen is not known. J was trimmed by 3 bases and V by 4 bases; bases with no gene match: 9. CDR3 size: 17 residues. Germline V gene data show CDR1 as MGHRA and CDR2 as YSYEKL. Naivety among CD8 cells was defined by CD45RO negativity and positive CCR7 selection, thereby excluding terminally differentiated effector memory CD45RA+ cells.

The source of this sequence is a woman aged 25 to 39 in good health. The source material was naive CD8+ T cells sorted from blood. The chain recombines TRBV4-1 with TRBJ2-3; 11 nucleotides match TRBD2. This CDR3 is CASSLYALAGETDTQYF. Here the CDR3 DNA reads TGCGCCAGCAGCCTATATGCACTAGCGGGAGAGACAGATACGCAGTATTTT.